This T cell receptor (beta chain) appears in the sequencing data of a study of blood T cell repertoires in COVID-19. Study-wide background: T cells, B-cell-depleted T cells, or PBMCs supplied cDNA or gDNA.

The table came from immunoSEQ multiplex PCR; TCRdb's copy has only in-frame clones and leaves some out. The sample has 250,000 or so clones, 85% to 90% seen once. Enrollment of patients from Seattle took place during active infection, with longitudinal follow-up. CDR1 and CDR2 (germline): SNHLY, FYNNEI. This CDR3 has 13 amino acids. V was trimmed by 6 bases and J by 1 base, leaving 10 bases between them. The sequenced sample was peripheral blood. This clonotype originated in a woman in her sixties or seventies with COVID-19, enrolled during active disease. V gene TRBV2 combines with J gene TRBJ2-7; D is ambiguous. CDR3 bases: TGTGCCAGCAGGGAAACACTATCCTACGAGCAGTACTTC. Encoded protein: CASRETLSYEQYF.